This T cell receptor beta chain came from a study of cytotoxic CD8 clonotypes in ibrutinib-treated CLL. As for the study in general: Sample averages reached around 260,000 productive templates and some 94,000 productive rearrangements. Study-level points and caveats: Clonality went up at the time of ibrutinib response, stayed stable in sustained remission, and later dropped back toward its baseline level at progression. Baseline clonality, above age-matched healthy donor levels, tracked circulating CD8+ T-cell counts. Progressing patients had sampling times that differed from those of sustained-remission patients.

This clone has more than one count but fewer than ten. What it binds is unknown. The CDR3 spans 14 residues. Per the germline V gene, CDR1 is LNHDA and CDR2 is SQIVND (reference sequence). V was clipped by 7 bases and J by 5 bases; unmatched bases: 9. Produced via immunoSEQ multiplex PCR; TCRdb's table is partial and in-frame only. The profile covers 300,000 or so clones, with under 70% appearing a single time and roughly 6% taken by the ten largest. This receptor was identified in a human donor with chronic lymphocytic leukemia. The chain carries TRBV19 and TRBJ1-2; 8 bases match TRBD1. The sample in question was PBMCs, obtained after 36 months of ibrutinib treatment. CDR3 DNA: TGTGCCAGTATCATGACAGGGGAGAGTTATGGCTACACCTTC. Translated: CASIMTGESYGYTF.